This TCR beta chain was sequenced for a study of cytomegalovirus exposure and HLA in healthy donors. The CDR3 spans 14 residues. Germline CDR1 SEHNR, CDR2 FQNEAQ (reference sequence). As to this clone: A read error may account for a junction end that differs from germline.

It was with 60 Vbeta and 13 Jbeta primers that the PCR ran. Profiled with immunoSEQ multiplex PCR; TCRdb holds only in-frame clones, not every one. The sample includes around 270,000 clones, under 90% of them seen just once. The chain links TRBV7-9 to TRBJ2-1; TRBD2 is a possible D gene (6 bases). Specimen: PBMCs. The source of this sequence is a girl aged 2 to 10 in good health and CMV-seronegative. The CDR3 protein is CSSSLWGVGNEQFF. CDR3 sequence (DNA): TGTTCCAGCAGCTTGTGGGGGGTTGGCAATGAGCAGTTCTTC.